Described below is a single T cell receptor (beta chain) sequence and its context. Data came from immunoSEQ multiplex PCR; TCRdb stores just in-frame clones and leaves some out. The sample lists around 13,000 clones, around 76% occurring once. The CDR3 totals 12 residues. Germline CDR1 reads SQVTM; CDR2 reads ANQGSEA. This sample is part of a study of neoadjuvant anti-PD-1 for oral cavity cancer. Study-wide context: Before surgery, most patients got three to four biweekly 3 mg/kg nivolumab doses.

Time point of the sample: after neoadjuvant nivolumab, at surgical resection. PBMCs were not maintained or expanded in culture before analysis. The chain links TRBV29-1 to TRBJ2-7; D might be TRBD2 (6 bases). The material was PBMCs, obtained after nivolumab (anti-PD-1) treatment. This TCR came from a person aged 35-79 years with oral cavity squamous cell carcinoma. The CDR3 spells CTGGENWGEQYF. CDR3 in DNA: TGCACAGGCGGGGAGAACTGGGGCGAGCAGTACTTC.